This T cell receptor beta chain was observed in a study of blood T cell repertoires in COVID-19. As originally analysed: Reference gene primer amplification yielded estimated nucleated cell counts. Measured with immunoSEQ multiplex PCR; TCRdb has only the in-frame clones, and not every one. D and trimming come from the DNA, and the V and J calls and clone size come from that table. The sample shows about 70,000 clones, around 87% of them seen only once. The V gene's germline CDR1 is GTSNPN and CDR2 SVGIG (reference sequence). V was cut by 0 bases and J by 11 bases, with 8 bases left in between. The CDR3 has 11 amino acids.

The specimen was peripheral blood. This rearrangement joins TRBV30 to TRBJ1-5; no firm D call. The TCR comes from a man aged 50-60 years with active COVID-19. CDR3 in amino acids: CAWSVLGSQHF. The CDR3 DNA reads as TGTGCCTGGAGTGTACTAGGGTCCCAGCATTTT.